Reported below is one T cell receptor (beta chain). Its antigen has not been determined. No base qualities exist here, and no much larger clone lies one base off it. This specimen's time point label, interpreted: baseline before oral tofacitinib. From alopecia areata patients, peripheral blood was collected along with lesional scalp punch biopsies. PBMCs were isolated by density centrifugation and stained for CD3, CD4 and CD8, after which CD4+ and CD8+ T cells were sorted on a FACSAria. The sample originates from a study of CD8+ T cells in alopecia areata (dated by TCRdb to 2017 to 2018). Study-wide context: The treated patients, all with moderate-to-severe alopecia areata, were enrolled in an open-label pilot trial of oral tofacitinib given at 5 to 10 mg twice daily. Tofacitinib was administered for 6 to 18 months, and 6 months of follow-up off drug were then conducted to assess delayed response and recurrence. In both human patients and the C3H/HeJ mouse model, the study applied high-throughput TCRbeta sequencing to look at T cell clonal expansion in alopecia areata. In humans, TCRbeta sequencing was performed on scalp tissue and on sorted CD4+ and CD8+ peripheral blood T cells from healthy controls and from patients with patchy or totalis/universalis alopecia areata. Biopsies were taken from tofacitinib-treated patients at baseline and at 4 and 24 weeks of treatment, and a later scalp biopsy was taken in several of the tofacitinib-treated patients. Clonality in the scalp was compared among normal scalp (n=4), patchy alopecia areata scalp (n=8), and alopecia totalis/universalis scalp (n=8). RNA came from the PAXgene miRNA kit for fixed scalp, the miRNeasy kit for PBMCs, and the RNeasy kit for mouse skin. immunoSEQ multiplex PCR using 35 Vbeta forward primers and 13 Jbeta reverse primers was used to amplify TCRbeta CDR3 regions.

CDR1 is given as GTSNPN and CDR2 as SVGIG, both from the germline V gene (reference sequence). V and J lose 1 base and 4 bases, and a span of 10 bases separates them. Its CDR3 holds 14 amino acids, cysteine through phenylalanine. Only CDR3 DNA remains: 42 bases, in frame from the first base. The research as a whole found: Unlike mouse skin, where gammadelta T cells dominate, normal human skin contains resident alphabeta T cells that get sequenced too, which complicates analysis of the scalp TCR repertoire. Compared with normal scalp, lesional scalp had higher clonality and more expanded CD8+ clones, particularly in alopecia totalis/universalis, a pattern that suggests antigenic drive. Shared TCR sequences between patients were less evident than in mice, which may be partly attributable to HLA diversity in the patient population.

Library preparation employed the immunoSEQ multiplex PCR assay. For TCR sequencing, RNA was extracted from every sample and reverse transcribed into cDNA to serve as template. First-strand cDNA was synthesized with SuperScript III using a 2:1 mix of oligo-dT and random hexamers. Amplification bias was assessed with a synthetic immune receptor repertoire, and residual bias was removed computationally. The study's own analysis went as follows. Raw reads were preprocessed to remove errors, and CDR3 was defined by IMGT conventions from the conserved cysteine to phenylalanine. Clonality was computed by normalizing Shannon entropy by log2 of the number of productive unique TCRs and subtracting the result from 1. Whether scalp clones were CD4 or CD8 was inferred by matching scalp TCRbeta sequences against CD4 and CD8 repertoires sorted from blood. The clones in this table, taken by TCRdb from immuneACCESS, are in-frame only. Not every clone is retained; where verified, under half of the shortfall comes from an unresolved V gene, and the cause of the rest is unknown. The V and J calls and clone size come from that table; D and trimming were worked out from the DNA. This sample comprises about 190,000 clones, 50% to 70% of them detected only once. Clones ranked in the top ten supply about 15% of the sample.

The sequencing here drew on CD4+ T cells sorted from blood, taken at week 0. The clonotype originates from a human donor with alopecia areata. The V and J genes are TRBV30 and TRBJ1-4; confidence is insufficient to name the D gene. For the CDR3, the sequence is CAWSGTLNNEKLFF. The nucleotides are TGTGCCTGGAGTGGGACCCTAAATAATGAAAAACTGTTTTTT.